This T cell receptor (beta chain) comes out of a study of T cell responses to AZD1222 COVID-19 vaccine. The repertoire was sequenced with immunoSEQ multiplex PCR; TCRdb's copy has only in-frame clones and lacks some. The profile shows around 95,000 clones, about 88% of them singletons. CDR1 and CDR2 (germline): LGHNA, YNFKEQ. Trimming shortened V by 0 bases and J by 6 bases, and 12 bases separated the two germline ends. There are 14 residues in the CDR3. Here the sequenced sample was peripheral blood, taken on day 0 of AZD1222 vaccination. This clonotype was sampled from an adult in good health. The chain employs TRBV4-2 and TRBJ2-7; D is ambiguous. CDR3 coding DNA: TGTGCCAGCAGCCAAGATTCATCGGTGGCCGAGCAGTACTTC. This sequence encodes CASSQDSSVAEQYF.